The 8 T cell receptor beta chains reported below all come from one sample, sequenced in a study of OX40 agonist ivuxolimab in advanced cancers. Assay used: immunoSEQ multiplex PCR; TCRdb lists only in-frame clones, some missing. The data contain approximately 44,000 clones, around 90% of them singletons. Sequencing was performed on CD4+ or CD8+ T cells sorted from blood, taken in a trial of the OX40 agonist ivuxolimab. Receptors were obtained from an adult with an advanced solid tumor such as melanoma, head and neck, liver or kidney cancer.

CDR3 nucleotide sequence: TGCGCCAGCAGCCAACGCCGAAGCGGGAGTACAACAGATACGCAGTATTTT. Translating gives CASSQRRSGSTTDTQYF. V and J are TRBV4-1 and TRBJ2-3; 8 nucleotides match TRBD2. The trim removed 2 bases at V and 3 bases at J, leaving 10 bases unmatched. CDR1 is MGHRA, CDR2 YSYEKL, per germline. CDR3 length equals 17 residues.

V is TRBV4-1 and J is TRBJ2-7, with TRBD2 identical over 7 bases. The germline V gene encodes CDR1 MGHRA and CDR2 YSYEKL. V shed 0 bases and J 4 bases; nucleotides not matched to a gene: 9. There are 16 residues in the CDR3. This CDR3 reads CASSQDVAGVRYEQYF. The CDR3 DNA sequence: TGCGCCAGCAGCCAAGATGTCGCGGGAGTAAGGTACGAGCAGTACTTC.

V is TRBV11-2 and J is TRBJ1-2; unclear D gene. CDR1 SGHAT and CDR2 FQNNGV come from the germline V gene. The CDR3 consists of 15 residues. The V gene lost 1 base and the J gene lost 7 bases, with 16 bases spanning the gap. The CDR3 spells CASSLGGWTGFGYTF. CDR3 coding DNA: TGTGCCAGCAGCTTAGGAGGCTGGACGGGGTTTGGCTACACCTTC.

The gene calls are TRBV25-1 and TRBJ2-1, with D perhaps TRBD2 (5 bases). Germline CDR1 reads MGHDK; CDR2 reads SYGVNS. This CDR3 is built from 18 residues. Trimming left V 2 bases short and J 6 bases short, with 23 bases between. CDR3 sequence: CASSEPRPVLARGNEQFF. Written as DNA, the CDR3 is TGTGCCAGCAGTGAACCCCGACCCGTTTTGGCCCGGGGCAATGAGCAGTTCTTC.

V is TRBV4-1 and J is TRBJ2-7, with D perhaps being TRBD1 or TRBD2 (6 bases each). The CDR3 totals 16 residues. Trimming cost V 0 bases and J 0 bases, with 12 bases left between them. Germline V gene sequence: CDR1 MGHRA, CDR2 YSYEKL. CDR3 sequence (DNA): TGCGCCAGCAGCCAAGAAGGCAGGGGACTCTCCTACGAGCAGTACTTC. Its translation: CASSQEGRGLSYEQYF.

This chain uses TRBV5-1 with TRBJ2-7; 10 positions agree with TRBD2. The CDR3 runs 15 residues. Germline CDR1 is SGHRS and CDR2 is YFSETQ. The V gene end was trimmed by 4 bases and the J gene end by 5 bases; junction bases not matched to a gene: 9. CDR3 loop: CASSAPSGSVDEQYF. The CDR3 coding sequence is TGCGCCAGCAGCGCCCCTAGCGGGAGCGTCGACGAGCAGTACTTC.

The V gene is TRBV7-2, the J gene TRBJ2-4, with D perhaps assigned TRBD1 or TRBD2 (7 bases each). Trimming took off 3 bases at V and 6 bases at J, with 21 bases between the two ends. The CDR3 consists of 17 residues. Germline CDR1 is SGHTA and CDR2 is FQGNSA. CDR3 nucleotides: TGTGCCAGCAGCTTCCCATGGGAGGGGGCAGGGGGAAACATTCAGTACTTC. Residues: CASSFPWEGAGGNIQYF.

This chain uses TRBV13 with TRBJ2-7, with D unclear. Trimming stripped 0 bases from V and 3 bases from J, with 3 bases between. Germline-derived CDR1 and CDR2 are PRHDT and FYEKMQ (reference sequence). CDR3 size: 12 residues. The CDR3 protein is CASSLGGYEQYF. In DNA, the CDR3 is TGTGCCAGCAGCTTAGGGGGCTACGAGCAGTACTTC.